Sequencing of this T cell receptor beta chain was carried out in a study of T cell clonotyping in hematopoietic cell transplantation. A note on this clone: Its antigen is not known.

Study outcomes and limitations: Graft donor and pretransplant recipient Inverse Simpson Index values predicted broader posttransplant TCR diversity. No sorting was done, leaving CD4 and CD8 contributions mixed. Recipient TCR diversity dropped after transplant; expanded clonotypes rose from day 30 to 180. At the given depth, recipient repertoires were over 97% de novo clonotypes.

V was cut by 6 bases and J by 10 bases, with 18 bases left in between. This CDR3 has 13 amino acids. Germline V gives CDR1 LNHDA, CDR2 SQIVND (reference sequence). Measured with immunoSEQ multiplex PCR; TCRdb has only the in-frame clones, and not every one. The data contain around 11,000 clones, 51% of them singletons. The TCR originated in a female patient in her forties or fifties who had an allogeneic stem cell transplant from an unrelated donor, so the T cells may come from the graft donor. Some clones in this sample may be carry-over from other donors' samples. This sequence joins TRBV19 and TRBJ1-1; no clear D gene. The sample in question was peripheral blood mononuclear cells, obtained 100 days after allogeneic stem cell transplant. Here the CDR3 DNA reads TGTGCCAGTAGCCCCCTCGACGGCCGGTCAGCTTTCTTT. This codes for CASSPLDGRSAFF.